This record covers a single T cell receptor beta chain. Its antigen is currently unknown. CDR1 is MDHEN and CDR2 is SYDVKM in the germline V gene. The CDR3 runs to 15 residues. Trimming took off 3 bases at V and 8 bases at J, with 16 bases between the two ends. Generated by immunoSEQ multiplex PCR, the TCRdb table keeps only in-frame clones and is missing some. This repertoire shows about 51,000 clones, 65% to 85% found once; its top ten account for approximately 2%. This sample was taken from a study of OX40 agonist ivuxolimab in advanced cancers. The overall study: Ivuxolimab is a fully human IgG2 antibody that activates OX40 (CD134). People in dose escalation had one of these cancers: hepatocellular carcinoma, melanoma, renal cell or head and neck cancer. General observations from the study: At 0.1 to 3.0 mg/kg and by week 6, CD4+ and CD8+ T cells in the blood had expanded clonally.

Sample: CD4+ or CD8+ T cells sorted from blood, taken in a trial of the OX40 agonist ivuxolimab. The V call is TRBV28, the J call TRBJ1-4; D is uncertain. The TCR originated in an adult with an advanced solid tumor such as melanoma, head and neck, liver or kidney cancer. This CDR3 is CASSFPRTAGEKLFF. Written as DNA, the CDR3 is TGTGCCAGCAGTTTCCCCCGAACGGCGGGGGAAAAACTGTTTTTT.